This T cell receptor beta chain came from a study of blood T cell repertoires in COVID-19. Study-level information: T cells, B-cell-depleted T cells, or PBMCs supplied cDNA or gDNA.

Concerning this clone itself: The sample holds other DNA sequences that translate to the same CDR3.

The J segment lost 3 bases and the V segment lost 5 bases, leaving 3 bases of the junction unmatched. The CDR3 totals 15 residues. Germline-derived CDR1 and CDR2 are MNHEY and SVGEGT. Data came from immunoSEQ multiplex PCR; TCRdb stores just in-frame clones and leaves some out. The data show roughly 68,000 clones, approximately 89% seen once. The sequence came from a woman aged 70-85 years with acute or convalescent COVID-19. The chain carries TRBV6-2 or TRBV6-3 and TRBJ2-7; 14 bases line up with TRBD2. Sequencing was performed on peripheral blood. CDR3 nucleotide sequence: TGTGCCAGCAGTAACGGACTAGCGGGAGGCTACGAGCAGTACTTC. It encodes CASSNGLAGGYEQYF.